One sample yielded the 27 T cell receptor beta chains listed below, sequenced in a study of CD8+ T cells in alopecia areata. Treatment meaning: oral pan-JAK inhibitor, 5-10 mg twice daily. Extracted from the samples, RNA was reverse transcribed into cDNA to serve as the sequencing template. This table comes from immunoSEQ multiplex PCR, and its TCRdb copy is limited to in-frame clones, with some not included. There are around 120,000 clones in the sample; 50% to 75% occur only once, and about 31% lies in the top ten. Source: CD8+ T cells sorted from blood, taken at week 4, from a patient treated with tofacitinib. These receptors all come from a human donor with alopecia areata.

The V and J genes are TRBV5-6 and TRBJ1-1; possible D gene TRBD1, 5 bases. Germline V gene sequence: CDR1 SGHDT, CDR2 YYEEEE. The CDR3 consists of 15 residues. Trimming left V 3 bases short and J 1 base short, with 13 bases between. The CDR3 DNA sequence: TGTGCCAGCAGCTCTATGGGGCGGTCGAACACTGAAGCTTTCTTT. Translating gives CASSSMGRSNTEAFF.

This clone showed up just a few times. The CDR3 coding sequence is TGTGCCTGGAGTGTAGGGACACAGGGCAATCAGCCCCAGCATTTT. Its translation: CAWSVGTQGNQPQHF. The J gene is TRBJ1-5, the V gene TRBV30; D might be TRBD1 (6 bases). CDR1 and CDR2 (germline): GTSNPN, SVGIG (reference sequence). This CDR3 contains 15 residues. Deletions cut 0 bases from V and 2 bases from J, with 11 bases between.

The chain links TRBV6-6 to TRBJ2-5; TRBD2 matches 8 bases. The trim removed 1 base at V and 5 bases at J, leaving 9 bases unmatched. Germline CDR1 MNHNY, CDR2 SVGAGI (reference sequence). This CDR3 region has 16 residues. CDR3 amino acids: CASSYYRTSSGETQYF. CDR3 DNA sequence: TGTGCCAGCAGTTACTATAGGACTAGCTCGGGGGAGACCCAGTACTTC.

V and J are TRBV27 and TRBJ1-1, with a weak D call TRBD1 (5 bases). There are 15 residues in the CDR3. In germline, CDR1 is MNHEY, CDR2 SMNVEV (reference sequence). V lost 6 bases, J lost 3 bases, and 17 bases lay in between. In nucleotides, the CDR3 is TGTGCCAGCAGAAGCAGGGCACCGTCGGACACTGAAGCTTTCTTT. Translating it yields CASRSRAPSDTEAFF.

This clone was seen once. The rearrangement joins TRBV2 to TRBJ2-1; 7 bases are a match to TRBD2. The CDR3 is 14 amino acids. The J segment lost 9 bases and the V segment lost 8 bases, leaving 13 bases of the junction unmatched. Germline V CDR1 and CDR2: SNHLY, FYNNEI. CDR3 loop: CASGWSGTRGEQFF. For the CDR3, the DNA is TGTGCCAGCGGGTGGAGCGGGACCAGAGGTGAGCAGTTCTTC.

The CDR3 sequence: CSVTQGVTDTQYF. The DNA for the CDR3 is TGCAGCGTTACCCAGGGGGTCACAGATACGCAGTATTTT. The genes are TRBV29-1 and TRBJ2-3; 7 nucleotides agree with TRBD1. The CDR3 contains 13 residues. The junction had 4 bases not matched to a gene; V was cut back by 5 bases and J by 2 bases. The germline gives CDR1 SQVTM, CDR2 ANQGSEA.

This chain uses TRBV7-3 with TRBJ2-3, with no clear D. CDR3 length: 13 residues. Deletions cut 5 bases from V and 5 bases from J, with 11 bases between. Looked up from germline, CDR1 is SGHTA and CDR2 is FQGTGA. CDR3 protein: CASSDAVGDTQYF. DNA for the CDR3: TGTGCCAGCAGCGACGCGGTCGGAGATACGCAGTATTTT.

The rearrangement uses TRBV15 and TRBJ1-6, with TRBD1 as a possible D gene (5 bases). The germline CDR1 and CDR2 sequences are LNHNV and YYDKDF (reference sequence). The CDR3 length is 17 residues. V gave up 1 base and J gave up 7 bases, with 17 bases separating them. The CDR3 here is CATSRAGNLRGNSPLHF. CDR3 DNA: TGTGCCACCAGCAGAGCAGGGAATCTCCGAGGGAATTCACCCCTCCACTTT.

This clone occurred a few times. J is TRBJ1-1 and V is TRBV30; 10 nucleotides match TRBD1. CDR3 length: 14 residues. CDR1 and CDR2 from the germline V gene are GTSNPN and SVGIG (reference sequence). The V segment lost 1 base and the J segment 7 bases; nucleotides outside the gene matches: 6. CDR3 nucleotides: TGTGCCTGGAGTGGGGAGACAGGGGGCGGTGAAGCTTTCTTT. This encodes CAWSGETGGGEAFF.

CDR3 amino acids: CASSQSGGGFYNEQFF. The CDR3 region has the DNA TGCGCCAGCAGTCAATCCGGCGGGGGGTTTTACAATGAGCAGTTCTTC. This chain connects TRBV23-1 to TRBJ2-1; TRBD2 aligns across 8 bases. TRBV23-1 is an open reading frame whose function is uncertain. The length of the CDR3 is 16 residues. J lost 4 bases, V lost 0 bases, and 5 bases had no gene match.

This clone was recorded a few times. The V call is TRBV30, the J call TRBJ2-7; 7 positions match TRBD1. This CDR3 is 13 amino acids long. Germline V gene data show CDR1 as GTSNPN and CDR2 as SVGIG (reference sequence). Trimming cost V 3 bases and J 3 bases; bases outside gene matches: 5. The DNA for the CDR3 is TGTGCCTGGAGGGGGCAGGGGGACTACGAGCAGTACTTC. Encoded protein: CAWRGQGDYEQYF. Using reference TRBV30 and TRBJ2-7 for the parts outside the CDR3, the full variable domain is SQTIHQWPATLVQPVGSPLSLECTVEGTSNPNLYWYRQAAGRGLQLLFYSVGIGQISSEVPQNLSASRPQDRQFILSSKKLLLSDSGFYLCAWRGQGDYEQYFGPGTRLTVT.

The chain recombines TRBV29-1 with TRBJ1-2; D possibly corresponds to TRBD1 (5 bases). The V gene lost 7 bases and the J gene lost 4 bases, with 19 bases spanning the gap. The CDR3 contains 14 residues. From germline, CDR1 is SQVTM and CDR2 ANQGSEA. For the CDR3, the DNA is TGCAGCGGGGGATACAGGTTAACGGGCTATGGCTACACCTTC. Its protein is CSGGYRLTGYGYTF.

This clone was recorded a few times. Written as DNA, the CDR3 is TGTGCCAGCAGTGGTGGACAGGGGGGCCACGAGCAGTACTTC. This translates into CASSGGQGGHEQYF. The V and J genes are TRBV27 and TRBJ2-7; TRBD1 agrees at 10 bases. Germline values: CDR1 MNHEY, CDR2 SMNVEV (reference sequence). This CDR3 spans 14 amino acids. V lost 5 bases and J lost 5; bases outside the gene matches: 6.

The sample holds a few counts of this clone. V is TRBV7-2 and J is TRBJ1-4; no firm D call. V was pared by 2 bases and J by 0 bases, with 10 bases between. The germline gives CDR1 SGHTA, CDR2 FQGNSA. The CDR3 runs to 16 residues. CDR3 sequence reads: CASSLRRLATNEKLFF. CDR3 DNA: TGTGCCAGCAGCTTACGACGGCTTGCAACTAATGAAAAACTGTTTTTT.

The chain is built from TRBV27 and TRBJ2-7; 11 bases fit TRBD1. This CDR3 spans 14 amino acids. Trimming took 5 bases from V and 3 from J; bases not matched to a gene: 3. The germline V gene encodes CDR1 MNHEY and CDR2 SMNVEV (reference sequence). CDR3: CASSGDRGYYEQYF. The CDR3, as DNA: TGTGCCAGCAGTGGGGACAGGGGGTACTACGAGCAGTACTTC.

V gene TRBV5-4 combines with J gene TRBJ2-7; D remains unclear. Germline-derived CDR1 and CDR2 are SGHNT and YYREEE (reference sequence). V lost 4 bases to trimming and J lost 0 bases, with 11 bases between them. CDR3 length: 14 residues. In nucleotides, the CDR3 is TGTGCCAGCAGCAGCCCTGGGATCTCCTACGAGCAGTACTTC. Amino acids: CASSSPGISYEQYF. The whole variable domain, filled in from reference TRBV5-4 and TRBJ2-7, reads ETGVTQSPTHLIKTRGQQVTLRCSSQSGHNTVSWYQQALGQGPQFIFQYYREEENGRGNFPPRFSGLQFPNYSSELNVNALELDDSALYLCASSSPGISYEQYFGPGTRLTVT.

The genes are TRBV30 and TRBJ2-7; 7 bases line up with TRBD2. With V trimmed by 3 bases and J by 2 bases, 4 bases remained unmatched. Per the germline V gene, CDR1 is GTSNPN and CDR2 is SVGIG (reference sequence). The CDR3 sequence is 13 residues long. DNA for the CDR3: TGTGCCTGGAGCGGGGGGAACACCTACGAGCAGTACTTC. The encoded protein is CAWSGGNTYEQYF.

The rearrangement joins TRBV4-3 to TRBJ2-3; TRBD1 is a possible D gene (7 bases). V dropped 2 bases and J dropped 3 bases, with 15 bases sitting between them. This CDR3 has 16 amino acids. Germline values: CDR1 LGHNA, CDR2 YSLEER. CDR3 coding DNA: TGCGCCAGCAGCCAATTAGGAGGGGGCGCGACAGATACGCAGTATTTT. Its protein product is CASSQLGGGATDTQYF.

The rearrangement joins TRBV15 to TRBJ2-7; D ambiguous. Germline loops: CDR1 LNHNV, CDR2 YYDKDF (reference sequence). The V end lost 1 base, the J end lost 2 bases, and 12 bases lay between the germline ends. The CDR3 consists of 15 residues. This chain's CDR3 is CATSRVAVPPYEQYF. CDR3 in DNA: TGTGCCACCAGCAGAGTCGCAGTGCCTCCCTACGAGCAGTACTTC. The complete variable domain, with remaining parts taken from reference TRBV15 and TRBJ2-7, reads DAMVIQNPRYQVTQFGKPVTLSCSQTLNHNVMYWYQQKSSQAPKLLFHYYDKDFNNEADTPDNFQSRRPNTSFCFLDIRSPGLGDTAMYLCATSRVAVPPYEQYFGPGTRLTVT.

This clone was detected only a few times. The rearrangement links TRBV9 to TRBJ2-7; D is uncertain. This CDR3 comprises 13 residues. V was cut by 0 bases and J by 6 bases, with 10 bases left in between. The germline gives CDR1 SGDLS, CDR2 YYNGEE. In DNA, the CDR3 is TGTGCCAGCAGCGTAGTGGGAAATTCCGAGCAGTACTTC. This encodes CASSVVGNSEQYF.

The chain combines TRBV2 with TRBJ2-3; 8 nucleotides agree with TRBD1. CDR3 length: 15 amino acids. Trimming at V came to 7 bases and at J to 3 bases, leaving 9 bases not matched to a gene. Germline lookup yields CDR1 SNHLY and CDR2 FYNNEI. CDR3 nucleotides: TGTGCCAGCACGGAGGACAGGGCGATTACAGATACGCAGTATTTT. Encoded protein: CASTEDRAITDTQYF.

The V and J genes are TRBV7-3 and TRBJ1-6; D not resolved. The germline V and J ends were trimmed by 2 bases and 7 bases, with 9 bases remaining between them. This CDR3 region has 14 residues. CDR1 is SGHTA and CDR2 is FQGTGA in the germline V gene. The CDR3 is CASSLEGGNSPLHF. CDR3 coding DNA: TGTGCCAGCAGCTTAGAGGGAGGGAATTCACCCCTCCACTTT.

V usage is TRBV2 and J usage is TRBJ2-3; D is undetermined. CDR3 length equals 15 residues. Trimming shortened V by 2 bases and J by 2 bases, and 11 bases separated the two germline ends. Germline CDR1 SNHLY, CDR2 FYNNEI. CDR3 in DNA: TGTGCCAGCAGTGAACGCTGGGGTTCCACAGATACGCAGTATTTT. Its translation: CASSERWGSTDTQYF.

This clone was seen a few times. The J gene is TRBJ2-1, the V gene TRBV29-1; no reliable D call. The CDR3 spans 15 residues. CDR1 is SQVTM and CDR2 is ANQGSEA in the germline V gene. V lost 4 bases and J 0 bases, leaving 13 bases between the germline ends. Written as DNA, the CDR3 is TGCAGCGTTGGGAGCTGGGCCCGCTCCTACAATGAGCAGTTCTTC. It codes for CSVGSWARSYNEQFF.

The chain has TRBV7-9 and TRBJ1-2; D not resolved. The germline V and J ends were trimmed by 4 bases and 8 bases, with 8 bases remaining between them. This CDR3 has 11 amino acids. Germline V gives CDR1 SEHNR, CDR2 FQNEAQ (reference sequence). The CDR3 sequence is CASSYEWGYTF. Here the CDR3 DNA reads TGTGCCAGCAGCTATGAATGGGGCTACACCTTC. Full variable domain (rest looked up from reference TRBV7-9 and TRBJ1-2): DTGVSQNPRHKITKRGQNVTFRCDPISEHNRLYWYRQTLGQGPEFLTYFQNEAQLEKSRLLSDRFSAERPKGSFSTLEIQRTEQGDSAMYLCASSYEWGYTFGSGTRLTVV.

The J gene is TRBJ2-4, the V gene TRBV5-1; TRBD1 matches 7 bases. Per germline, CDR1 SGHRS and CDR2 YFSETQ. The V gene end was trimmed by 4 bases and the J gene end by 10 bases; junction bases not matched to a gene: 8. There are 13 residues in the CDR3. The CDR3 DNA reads TGCGCCAGCAGCCACCCCGACAGGGAGATTCAGTACTTC. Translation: CASSHPDREIQYF.

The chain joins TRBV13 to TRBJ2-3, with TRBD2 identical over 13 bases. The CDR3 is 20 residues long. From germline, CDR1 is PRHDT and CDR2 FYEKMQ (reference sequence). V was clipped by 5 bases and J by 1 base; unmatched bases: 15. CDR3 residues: CASSGRLAGGPVSGTDTQYF. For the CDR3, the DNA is TGTGCCAGCAGCGGTAGACTAGCGGGGGGCCCGGTGTCGGGCACAGATACGCAGTATTTT.